The 31 T cell receptor beta chains listed next were all sequenced from one sample in a study of human T cells and chemical hapten exposure. Specified time point: pre-sensitization, week 0. As for treatment: therapeutic diphenylcyclopropenone sensitization with weekly scalp DPC. Each CDR3 protein is one row after TCRdb ran MiXCR on the RACE reads. Here the sample spans approximately 260,000 distinct CDR3 sequences, roughly 8.9% being singletons. Sequencing was performed on whole blood, taken in connection with sensitization to the hapten diphenylcyclopropenone (DPC). These receptors all come from a woman aged 40 to 49 with alopecia areata. Some clones in this sample may be carry-over from other donors' samples.

This chain connects TRBV24-1 to TRBJ2-7; 8 bases map to TRBD2. Germline loops: CDR1 KGHDR, CDR2 SFDVKD. There are 15 residues in the CDR3. With V trimmed by 7 bases and J by 3 bases, 10 bases remained unmatched. The CDR3 sequence is CATSGGTSLDYEQYF. CDR3 nucleotides: TGTGCCACCAGCGGAGGGACTAGTTTGGACTACGAGCAGTACTTC.

The chain couples TRBV2 to TRBJ2-3; the match to TRBD2 covers 12 bases. The V gene's germline CDR1 is SNHLY and CDR2 FYNNEI. This CDR3 region has 14 residues. Trimming cost V 7 bases and J 5 bases; bases outside gene matches: 4. CDR3 coding DNA: TGTGCCAGCACCCCGGGACTAGCGGGAGATACGCAGTATTTT. Protein product: CASTPGLAGDTQYF.

This sequence joins TRBV18 and TRBJ1-1; D gene uncertain. Trimming pared 0 bases from V and 0 bases from J, leaving 14 bases between. The CDR3 sequence is 17 residues long. Germline assignment: CDR1 KGHSH and CDR2 LQKENI. DNA for the CDR3: TGTGCCAGCTCACCACCGCAGGCAGGAGCTATGAACACTGAAGCTTTCTTT. This gives the protein CASSPPQAGAMNTEAFF.

Of note for this clonotype: An end of the junction differs from the germline gene, which may be a read error. The rearrangement uses TRBV7-9 and TRBJ2-7; D uncertain. The CDR3 is 14 amino acids. Per the germline V gene, CDR1 is SEHNR and CDR2 is FQNEAQ (reference sequence). This chain's CDR3 is CANSLPGPTYEQYF. CDR3 bases: TGTGCCAACAGCTTACCAGGTCCTACCTACGAGCAGTACTTC. The variable domain in full, completed from reference TRBV7-9 and TRBJ2-7, reads DTGVSQNPRHKITKRGQNVTFRCDPISEHNRLYWYRQTLGQGPEFLTYFQNEAQLEKSRLLSDRFSAERPKGSFSTLEIQRTEQGDSAMYLCANSLPGPTYEQYFGPGTRLTVT.

The J gene is TRBJ1-1, the V gene TRBV6-5; maybe TRBD1 (6 bases). The CDR3 sequence is 16 residues long. Per the germline V gene, CDR1 is MNHEY and CDR2 is SVGAGI. Trimming took off 6 bases at V and 1 base at J, with 18 bases between the two ends. This CDR3 reads CASSAGGHGRNTEAFF. DNA for the CDR3: TGTGCCAGCAGCGCCGGGGGACATGGAAGGAACACTGAAGCTTTCTTT.

The rearrangement links TRBV5-6 to TRBJ2-7; tentative D call: TRBD2 (5 bases). The CDR3 is made up of 14 amino acids. V was trimmed by 0 bases and J by 2 bases, leaving 9 bases between them. The germline CDR1 and CDR2 sequences are SGHDT and YYEEEE. The CDR3: CASSLDRTAYEQYF. The DNA of the CDR3 is TGTGCCAGCAGCTTGGATCGGACTGCCTACGAGCAGTACTTC. The variable domain in full, with the rest retrieved from reference TRBV5-6 and TRBJ2-7, is DAGVTQSPTHLIKTRGQQVTLRCSPKSGHDTVSWYQQALGQGPQFIFQYYEEEERQRGNFPDRFSGHQFPNYSSELNVNALLLGDSALYLCASSLDRTAYEQYFGPGTRLTVT.

This clonotype has only a few counts. V is TRBV7-2 and J is TRBJ2-3; no reliable D call. The V gene's germline CDR1 is SGHTA and CDR2 FQGNSA. Trimming took 2 bases from V and 6 from J, leaving 9 bases between them. This CDR3 has 13 residues. This CDR3 is CASSLQSKDTQYF. Written as DNA, the CDR3 is TGTGCCAGCAGCTTACAGAGTAAGGATACGCAGTATTTT.

The sample holds many counts of this clonotype. This sequence joins TRBV6-5 and TRBJ1-5; D is undetermined. Germline CDR1 and CDR2: MNHEY and SVGAGI. This CDR3 has 13 amino acids. Between the trimmed V and J ends, which lost 6 bases and 4 bases, there was a span of 10 bases. CDR3 in amino acids: CASRYGINQPQHF. Here the CDR3 DNA reads TGTGCCAGCAGATACGGGATTAATCAGCCCCAGCATTTT.

A few counts support this clonotype. The rearrangement links TRBV12-3 or TRBV12-4 to TRBJ1-4; no firm D call. V lost 5 bases to trimming and J lost 7 bases, with 14 bases between them. This CDR3 has 14 residues. CDR3 in DNA: TGTGCCAGCAGTCTGAGCGGGCTCGGTGAAAAACTGTTTTTT. Translated, it gives CASSLSGLGEKLFF.

The rearrangement uses TRBV7-2 and TRBJ1-5, with a possible D match to TRBD1 (5 bases). CDR1 is SGHTA and CDR2 is FQGNSA in the germline V gene. The CDR3 contains 14 residues. The ends were cut back, 4 bases at V and 3 bases at J, with 10 bases in the middle. The DNA for the CDR3 is TGTGCCAGCAGCTATGACAGCCACAATCAGCCCCAGCATTTT. Translating it yields CASSYDSHNQPQHF.

CDR3 sequence (DNA): TGTGCCACCAGTGAACCGACAGGGCTCGCGGAAGATACGCAGTATTTT. Translating it yields CATSEPTGLAEDTQYF. The V gene is TRBV24-1, the J gene TRBJ2-3; 7 bases agree with TRBD1. From germline, CDR1 is KGHDR and CDR2 SFDVKD. CDR3 size: 16 residues. The V gene end was trimmed by 4 bases and the J gene end by 5 bases; junction bases not matched to a gene: 11.

This clonotype came up many times. The chain links TRBV12-3 or TRBV12-4 to TRBJ1-3; D gene unclear. This CDR3 is 14 amino acids long. V gave up 7 bases and J gave up 5 bases, with 15 bases separating them. CDR3 region: CASTRVIGRNTIYF. For the CDR3, the DNA is TGTGCCAGCACCCGGGTTATAGGGCGAAACACCATATATTTT.

The chain combines TRBV6-2 or TRBV6-3 with TRBJ2-6; no clear D. Germline lookup yields CDR1 MNHEY and CDR2 SVGEGT. Trimming removed 0 bases at V and 2 bases at J, with 14 bases between. The CDR3 totals 18 residues. CDR3 coding DNA: TGTGCCAGCAGTTACTCGGGCCAAAACCCCACTGGGGCCAACGTCCTGACTTTC. Translated, it gives CASSYSGQNPTGANVLTF.

This clonotype appeared a few times. This CDR3 reads CASSAINQGSGGNTIYF. DNA of the CDR3: TGTGCCAGCAGTGCCATCAATCAGGGGAGCGGTGGAAACACCATATATTTT. This chain connects TRBV6-6 to TRBJ1-3; D perhaps matches TRBD1 (6 bases). Per the germline V gene, CDR1 is MNHNY and CDR2 is SVGAGI (reference sequence). The ends were cut back, 5 bases at V and 3 bases at J, with 20 bases in the middle. The CDR3 contains 17 residues.

This clonotype was recorded a few times. A read error may produce the germline difference seen at one junction end. The chain recombines TRBV7-7 with TRBJ2-1; D is possibly TRBD2 (5 bases). CDR3 length: 14 amino acids. The germline V gene encodes CDR1 SSHAT and CDR2 FNYEAQ (reference sequence). This chain's CDR3 is CASSLTSSYNEQFF. In DNA form, the CDR3 reads TGTGCTAGCAGCTTAACTAGCTCCTACAATGAGCAGTTCTTC.

This clonotype came up a few times. The rearrangement uses TRBV7-9 and TRBJ2-7; maybe TRBD2 (6 bases). CDR3 length equals 14 residues. Germline V CDR1 and CDR2: SEHNR, FQNEAQ (reference sequence). The germline V and J ends were trimmed by 4 bases and 5 bases, with 15 bases remaining between them. DNA of the CDR3: TGTGCCAGCAGCTCTGCGGGACGGACAAACGAGCAGTACTTC. Its protein product is CASSSAGRTNEQYF.

The chain carries TRBV11-1 and TRBJ2-5; weak D call: TRBD1 (6 bases). Germline CDR1 reads SGHAT; CDR2 reads FQDESV (reference sequence). The V end lost 3 bases, the J end lost 5 bases, and 13 bases lay between the germline ends. The length of the CDR3 is 14 residues. CDR3 sequence reads: CASSFGQREETQYF. CDR3 bases: TGTGCCAGCAGCTTCGGACAGCGCGAGGAGACCCAGTACTTC. Using reference TRBV11-1 and TRBJ2-5 for the parts outside the CDR3, the full variable domain is EAEVAQSPRYKITEKSQAVAFWCDPISGHATLYWYRQILGQGPELLVQFQDESVVDDSQLPKDRFSAERLKGVDSTLKIQPAELGDSAMYLCASSFGQREETQYFGPGTRLLVL.

This chain links TRBV20-1 with TRBJ1-3; D gene ambiguous. Germline loops: CDR1 DFQATT, CDR2 SNEGSKA (reference sequence). CDR3 length: 14 amino acids. The V end lost 0 bases, the J end lost 2 bases, and 8 bases lay between the germline ends. The DNA for the CDR3 is TGCAGTGCTAGAGATGTAAAGCCTGGAAACACCATATATTTT. Residues: CSARDVKPGNTIYF.

The chain uses TRBV13 and TRBJ2-1; TRBD2 agrees at 11 bases. V trimming: 2 bases; J trimming: 8 bases; junction bases outside the gene matches: 11. The CDR3 is 17 residues long. Germline lookup yields CDR1 PRHDT and CDR2 FYEKMQ (reference sequence). CDR3 in DNA: TGTGCCAGCAGCTTATGGGGTAGCGGGAGGGCCGCTGATGAGCAGTTCTTC. Translation gives CASSLWGSGRAADEQFF.

This clonotype was seen a few times. V gene TRBV20-1 combines with J gene TRBJ2-7; D may be TRBD2 (6 bases). Looked up from germline, CDR1 is DFQATT and CDR2 is SNEGSKA (reference sequence). This CDR3 is built from 15 residues. Deletions cut 4 bases from V and 1 base from J, with 17 bases between. The CDR3 reads CSANPEGWRSYEQYF. The CDR3 nucleotides are TGCAGTGCTAACCCGGAGGGATGGAGGTCCTACGAGCAGTACTTC.

There are a few counts of this clonotype. The J gene is TRBJ1-5, the V gene TRBV6-2 or TRBV6-3; D might be TRBD1 (6 bases). This CDR3 has 17 amino acids. Germline V gene lookup returns CDR1 MNHEY and CDR2 SVGEGT. The V end lost 2 bases, the J end lost 1 base, and 15 bases lay between the germline ends. The CDR3 DNA follows: TGTGCCAGCAGTTACACGCCGGACAGTGGAAGCAATCAGCCCCAGCATTTT. It yields the protein CASSYTPDSGSNQPQHF.

The gene calls are TRBV10-3 and TRBJ2-7; perhaps TRBD1 as D (6 bases). Germline-derived CDR1 and CDR2 are ENHRY and SYGVKD. V lost 7 bases and J lost 3, with 16 bases in between. This CDR3 is built from 14 residues. Here the CDR3 DNA reads TGTGCCATCAAGGGGGACCGACTGGGCTACGAGCAGTACTTC. Translating gives CAIKGDRLGYEQYF.

This sequence joins TRBV4-3 and TRBJ1-2; D might be TRBD1 (5 bases). Per the germline V gene, CDR1 is LGHNA and CDR2 is YSLEER. V was pared by 0 bases and J by 2 bases, with 10 bases between. This CDR3 is built from 15 residues. The CDR3: CASSQEKGQNYGYTF. The CDR3 coding sequence is TGCGCCAGCAGCCAAGAAAAGGGGCAGAACTATGGCTACACCTTC.

This sequence joins TRBV7-3 and TRBJ2-5, with a possible D match to TRBD2 (6 bases). The CDR3 covers 14 residues. The V gene lost 5 bases and the J gene lost 5 bases, with 15 bases spanning the gap. The germline V gene has CDR1 SGHTA and CDR2 FQGTGA. CDR3 DNA sequence: TGTGCCAGCAGCCTGAGGGCGGGGTGGGAGACCCAGTACTTC. Its translation is CASSLRAGWETQYF.

The rearrangement uses TRBV5-4 and TRBJ1-2; 7 bases agree with TRBD1. Germline-derived CDR1 and CDR2 are SGHNT and YYREEE (reference sequence). Germline trimming cut 2 bases from V and 8 bases from J; bases unmatched to any gene: 6. The CDR3 is made up of 13 amino acids. In nucleotides, the CDR3 is TGTGCCAGCAGCTTAAGGACAGGATCAGGCTACACCTTC. This sequence encodes CASSLRTGSGYTF.

The chain has TRBV5-1 and TRBJ2-3, with 8 bases fitting TRBD2. The CDR3 runs to 15 residues. Germline CDR1 and CDR2: SGHRS and YFSETQ. Trimming cost V 5 bases and J 1 base; bases outside gene matches: 6. This CDR3 is CASRYTSGRTDTQYF. The CDR3 DNA follows: TGCGCCAGCAGGTATACTAGCGGACGCACAGATACGCAGTATTTT.

The table lists this clonotype with many counts. The J gene is TRBJ1-5, the V gene TRBV2; tentatively, D is TRBD1 (5 bases). CDR1 SNHLY and CDR2 FYNNEI come from the germline V gene. With 8 bases removed from V and 4 bases from J, the gap between germline ends came to 12 bases. This CDR3 is 13 amino acids long. The chain's CDR3 is CASGRDYNQPQHF. Written as DNA, the CDR3 is TGTGCCAGCGGCCGGGACTATAATCAGCCCCAGCATTTT.

The chain has TRBV7-3 and TRBJ2-5, with D tentatively TRBD1 or TRBD2 (5 bases each). The CDR3 has 14 residues. Germline V gene data show CDR1 as SGHTA and CDR2 as FQGTGA. The germline V and J ends were trimmed by 6 bases and 5 bases, with 16 bases remaining between them. CDR3 sequence (DNA): TGTGCCAGCAGTCTCATGGGACCCACGGAGACCCAGTACTTC. Amino acid sequence: CASSLMGPTETQYF.

The J gene is TRBJ2-2, the V gene TRBV28, with 9 bases identical to TRBD2. Trimming removed 6 bases from V and 1 base from J; junction bases left unmatched: 6. The germline V gene encodes CDR1 MDHEN and CDR2 SYDVKM. CDR3 length: 16 amino acids. CDR3 amino acids: CASRGSGSRNTGELFF. The CDR3 DNA follows: TGTGCCAGCAGGGGTAGCGGGAGCCGGAACACCGGGGAGCTGTTTTTT.

Only a few counts were recorded for this clonotype. The V gene is TRBV10-3, the J gene TRBJ2-5; 7 bases fit TRBD1. The germline CDR1 and CDR2 sequences are ENHRY and SYGVKD. V trimming: 10 bases; J trimming: 1 base; junction bases outside the gene matches: 6. The CDR3 is 13 amino acids. CDR3 DNA sequence: TGTGCCACCGTGGACAGGTCCCAAGAGACCCAGTACTTC. This translates into CATVDRSQETQYF.

This clonotype occurred a few times. CDR3 nucleotide sequence: TGTGCCAGCAGCCAACAGGGAGTCTACGAGCAGTACTTC. As protein: CASSQQGVYEQYF. V usage is TRBV4-2 and J usage is TRBJ2-7, with D tentatively TRBD1 or TRBD2 (5 bases each). CDR1 and CDR2 from the germline V gene are LGHNA and YNFKEQ. The CDR3 runs 13 residues. Trimming cost V 2 bases and J 3 bases, with 8 bases left between them.